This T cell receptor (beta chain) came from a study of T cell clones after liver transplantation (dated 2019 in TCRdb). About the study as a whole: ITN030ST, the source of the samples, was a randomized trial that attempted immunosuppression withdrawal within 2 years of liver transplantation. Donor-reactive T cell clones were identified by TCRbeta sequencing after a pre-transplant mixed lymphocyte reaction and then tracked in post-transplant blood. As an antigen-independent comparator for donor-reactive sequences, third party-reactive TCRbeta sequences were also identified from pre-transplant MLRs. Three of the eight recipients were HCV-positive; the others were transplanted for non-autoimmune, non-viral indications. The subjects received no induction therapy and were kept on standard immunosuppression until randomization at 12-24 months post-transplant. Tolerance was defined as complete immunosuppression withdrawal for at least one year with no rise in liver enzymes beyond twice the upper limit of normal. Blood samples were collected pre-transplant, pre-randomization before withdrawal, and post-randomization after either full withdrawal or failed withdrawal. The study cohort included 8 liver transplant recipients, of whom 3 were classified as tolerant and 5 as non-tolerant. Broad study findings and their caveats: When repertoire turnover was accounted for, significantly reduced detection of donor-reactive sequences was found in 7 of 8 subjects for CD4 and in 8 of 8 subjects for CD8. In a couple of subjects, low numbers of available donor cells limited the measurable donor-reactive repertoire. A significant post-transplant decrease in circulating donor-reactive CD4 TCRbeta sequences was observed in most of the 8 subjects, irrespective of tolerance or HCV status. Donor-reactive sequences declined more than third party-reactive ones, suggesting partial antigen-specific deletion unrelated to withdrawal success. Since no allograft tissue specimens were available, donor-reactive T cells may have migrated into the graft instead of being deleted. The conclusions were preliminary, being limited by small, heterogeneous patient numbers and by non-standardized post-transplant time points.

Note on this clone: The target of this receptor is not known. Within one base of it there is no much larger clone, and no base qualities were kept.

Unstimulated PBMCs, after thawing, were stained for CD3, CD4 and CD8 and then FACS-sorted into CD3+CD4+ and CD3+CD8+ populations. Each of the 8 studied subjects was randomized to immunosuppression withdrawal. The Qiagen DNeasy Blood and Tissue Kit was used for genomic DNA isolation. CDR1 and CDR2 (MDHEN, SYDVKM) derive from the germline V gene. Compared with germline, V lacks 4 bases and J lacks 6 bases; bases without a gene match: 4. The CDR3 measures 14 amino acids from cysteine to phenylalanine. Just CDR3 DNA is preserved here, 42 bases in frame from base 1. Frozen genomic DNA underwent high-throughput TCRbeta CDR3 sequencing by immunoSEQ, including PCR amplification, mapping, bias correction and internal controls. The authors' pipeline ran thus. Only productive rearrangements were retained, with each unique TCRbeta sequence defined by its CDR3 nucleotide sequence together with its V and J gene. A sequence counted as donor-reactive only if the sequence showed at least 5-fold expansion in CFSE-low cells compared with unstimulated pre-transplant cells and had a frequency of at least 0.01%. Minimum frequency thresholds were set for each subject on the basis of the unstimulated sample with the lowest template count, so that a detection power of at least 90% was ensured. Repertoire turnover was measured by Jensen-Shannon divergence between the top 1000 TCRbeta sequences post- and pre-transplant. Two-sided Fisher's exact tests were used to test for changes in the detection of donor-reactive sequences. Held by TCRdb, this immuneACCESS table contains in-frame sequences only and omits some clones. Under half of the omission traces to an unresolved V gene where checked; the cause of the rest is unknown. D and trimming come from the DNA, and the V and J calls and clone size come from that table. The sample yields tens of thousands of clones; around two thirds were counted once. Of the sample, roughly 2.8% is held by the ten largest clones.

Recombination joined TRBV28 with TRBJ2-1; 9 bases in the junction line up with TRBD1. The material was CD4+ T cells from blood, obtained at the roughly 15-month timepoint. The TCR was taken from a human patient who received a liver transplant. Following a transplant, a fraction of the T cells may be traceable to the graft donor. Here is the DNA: TGTGCCAGCAGTTCCGGACAGGGGTCCAATGAGCAGTTCTTC. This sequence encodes CASSSGQGSNEQFF. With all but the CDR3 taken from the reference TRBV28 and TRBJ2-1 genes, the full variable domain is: DVKVTQSSRYLVKRTGEKVFLECVQDMDHENMFWYRQDPGLGLRLIYFSYDVKMKEKGDIPEGYSVSREKKERFSLILESASTNQTSMYLCASSSGQGSNEQFFGPGTRLTVL.